This T cell receptor (beta chain) was obtained from a study of blood T cell repertoires in COVID-19. Study-level information: Donors in the United States, Italy and Spain gave samples during acute or convalescent COVID-19.

Per the original data handling: It was from reference gene primer amplification that nucleated cell counts were estimated. The data were produced by immunoSEQ multiplex PCR, yet TCRdb's version contains in-frame clones alone and is incomplete. The V and J calls and clone size are taken from that table; D and trimming were inferred from the DNA. The sample records around 170,000 clones, 75% to 90% being singletons. Germline lookup yields CDR1 MNHEY and CDR2 SVGAGI. This CDR3 has 13 amino acids. The V and J ends lost 10 bases and 6 bases, in that order; junction bases with no gene match: 4. The chain has TRBV6-5 and TRBJ1-6; TRBD1 matches 9 bases. This TCR was recovered from a woman aged 55-70 years with acute or convalescent COVID-19. Sequenced input: peripheral blood. The CDR3 bases are TGTGCCACCGACAGGGGGTTTAATTCACCCCTCCACTTT. It translates to CATDRGFNSPLHF.